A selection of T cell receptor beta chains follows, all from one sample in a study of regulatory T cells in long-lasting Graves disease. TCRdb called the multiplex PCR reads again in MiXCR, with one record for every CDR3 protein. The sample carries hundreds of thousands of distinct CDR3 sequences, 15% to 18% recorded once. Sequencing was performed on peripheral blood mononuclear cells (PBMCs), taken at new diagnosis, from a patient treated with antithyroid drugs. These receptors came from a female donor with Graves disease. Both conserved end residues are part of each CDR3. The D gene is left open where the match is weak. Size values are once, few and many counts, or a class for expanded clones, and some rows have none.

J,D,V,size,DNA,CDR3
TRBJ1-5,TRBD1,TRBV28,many,TGTGCCAGCAGGCCGACAGGGGAGCACCAGCCCCAGCATTTT,CASRPTGEHQPQHF
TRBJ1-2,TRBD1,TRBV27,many,TGTGCCAGCATCGGACAGGGGAACTATGGCTACACCTTC,CASIGQGNYGYTF
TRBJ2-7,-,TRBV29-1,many,TGCAGCGTTGATGCCGCCCGCGAGCAGTACTTC,CSVDAAREQYF
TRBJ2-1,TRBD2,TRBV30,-,TGTGCCTGGAGCCATCCGGGGCGGGAGGACAATGAGCAGTTCTTC,CAWSHPGREDNEQFF
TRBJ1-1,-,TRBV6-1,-,TGTGCCAGCAGTGAAAAGGGGGGCGCGGGCACTGAAGCTTTCTTT,CASSEKGGAGTEAFF
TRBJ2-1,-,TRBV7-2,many,TGTGCCAGCAGCTTAGACTGGGGCGGGGACTACAATGAGCAGTTCTTC,CASSLDWGGDYNEQFF
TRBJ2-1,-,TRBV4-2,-,TGTGCCAGCAGCCAGGGGGGTCTTGACGAGCAGTTCTTC,CASSQGGLDEQFF
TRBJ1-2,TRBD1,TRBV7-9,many,TGTGCCAGCAGTGCCCTAGACAGGGGATTTAGCTACACCTTC,CASSALDRGFSYTF
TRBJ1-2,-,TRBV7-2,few,TGTGCCAGCACCCAAGATCTGGGCGACTATGGCTACACCTTC,CASTQDLGDYGYTF
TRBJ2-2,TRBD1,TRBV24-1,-,TGTGCCACCAGTGACCCGACAGGGGTGGACACCGGGGAGCTGTTTTTT,CATSDPTGVDTGELFF
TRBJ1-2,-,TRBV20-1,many,TGCAGTGCTAGGGACAAACGGCTTTCAGACTACACCTTC,CSARDKRLSDYTF
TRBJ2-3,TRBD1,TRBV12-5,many,TGTGCTAGTGGTTTCATGGTCGGGGACAGCTTCACAGATACGCAGTATTTT,CASGFMVGDSFTDTQYF
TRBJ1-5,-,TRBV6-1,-,TGTGCCAGCAGGGAGGGGGGTCAGCCCCAGCATTTT,CASREGGQPQHF
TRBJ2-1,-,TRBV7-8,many,TGTGCCACCGTGGGACCAGCGGGTGCCTACAATGAGCAGTTCTTC,CATVGPAGAYNEQFF
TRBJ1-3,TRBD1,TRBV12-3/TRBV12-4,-,TGTGCCAGCAGTACGGGACAGGGTTCTCAAGACAAAGGAAACACCATATATTTT,CASSTGQGSQDKGNTIYF
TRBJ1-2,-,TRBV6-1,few,TGTGCCGTCGCGGGTCATGGCTACACCTTC,CAVAGHGYTF
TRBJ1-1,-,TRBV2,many,TGTGCCAGCAGTCAGCGAGTGGAAGCTTTCTTT,CASSQRVEAFF
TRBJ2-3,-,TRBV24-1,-,TGTGCCACCAGTGACCGGGACGGCGGAGATACGCAGTATTTT,CATSDRDGGDTQYF
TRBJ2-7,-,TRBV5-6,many,TGTGCCAGCAGTATTGGAGGACTGTCCGGAACCTACGAGCAGTACTTC,CASSIGGLSGTYEQYF
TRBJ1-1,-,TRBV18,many,TGTGCCAGCTCACCAGCGGCAGCCTACGCTTTCTTT,CASSPAAAYAFF
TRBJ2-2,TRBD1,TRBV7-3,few,TGTGCCAGCAGCTTAACACAGGGGGCCACCGGGGAGCTGTTTTTT,CASSLTQGATGELFF
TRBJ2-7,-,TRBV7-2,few,TGTGCCAGCAGCTTAGCGAACAGAAAGTACGAGCAGTACTTC,CASSLANRKYEQYF
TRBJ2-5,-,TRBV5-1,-,TGCGCCAGCAGCTTGGTAAAGGTGGAGACCCAGTACTTC,CASSLVKVETQYF
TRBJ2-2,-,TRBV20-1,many,TGCAGTGCTACCTCGGGACAATATACCGGGGAGCTGTTTTTT,CSATSGQYTGELFF
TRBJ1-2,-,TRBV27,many,TGTGCCAGCAGTTTGGGCAGGGGCTTCCTTCACTATGGCTACACCTTC,CASSLGRGFLHYGYTF
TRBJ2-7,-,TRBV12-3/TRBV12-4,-,TGTGCCAGCAGTTTCAACCGGGACTACAGGGTTTACGAGCAGTACTTC,CASSFNRDYRVYEQYF
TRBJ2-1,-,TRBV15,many,TGTGCCACCAGCAGAGAGAGGGCGAAGTACAATGAGCAGTTCTTC,CATSRERAKYNEQFF